These 25 T cell receptor beta chains share one sample of origin, sequenced in a study of monozygotic twins with inflammatory bowel disease (dated by TCRdb to between 2018 and 2020). Library creation used 5' RACE. The reads were generated on an Illumina HiSeq 2500. Reads reprocessed by TCRdb are summarized as one entry per CDR3 protein sequence, and DNA is absent. The sample table includes some 150,000 distinct CDR3 sequences. The ten largest clones take up 2.4% of the sample. What was sequenced was blood. These receptors came from a human donor with ulcerative colitis or Crohn's disease, or a healthy co-twin of an affected twin (not recorded which).

The CDR3 is CASRLPGQASPEAFF. V gene TRBV7-9 combines with J gene TRBJ1-1; TCRdb calls TRBD1, which cannot be checked without DNA. The germline CDR1 and CDR2 sequences are SEHNR and FQNEAQ (reference sequence). The CDR3 is 15 residues long.

The rearrangement links TRBV7-9 to TRBJ2-7; TCRdb picks TRBD1, but there is no DNA to check that call. CDR3 length: 13 amino acids. The germline V gene encodes CDR1 SEHNR and CDR2 FQNEAQ (reference sequence). The CDR3 reads CASSFRGNYEQYF.

The CDR3 region is CRLAGVYEQYF. The chain combines TRBV29-1 with TRBJ2-7; TCRdb's D call, TRBD2, is unchecked because there is no DNA. The CDR3 runs 11 residues. The germline V gene has CDR1 SQVTM and CDR2 ANQGSEA.

J is TRBJ1-5 and V is TRBV12-3 or TRBV12-4; TCRdb names TRBD1, which stays unverified in the absence of DNA. This CDR3 is built from 16 residues. This CDR3 is CASGTGSDWGNQPQHF.

The CDR3 sequence is CSASPLWDSSTNEKLFF. The genes are TRBV20-1 and TRBJ1-4. There are 17 residues in the CDR3. The germline V gene has CDR1 DFQATT and CDR2 SNEGSKA (reference sequence).

This chain links TRBV19 with TRBJ2-3; the TCRdb D gene call, TRBD1, has no DNA to confirm it. The germline V gene has CDR1 LNHDA and CDR2 SQIVND (reference sequence). The CDR3 spans 16 residues. CDR3 amino acids: CASSITPAGATDTQYF.

This sequence joins TRBV7-9 and TRBJ1-3. In germline, CDR1 is SEHNR, CDR2 FQNEAQ (reference sequence). The CDR3 sequence is 16 residues long. The CDR3 sequence is CASSSFRAPSGNTIYF. The entire variable domain, with the rest obtained from reference TRBV7-9 and TRBJ1-3, is as follows: DTGVSQNPRHKITKRGQNVTFRCDPISEHNRLYWYRQTLGQGPEFLTYFQNEAQLEKSRLLSDRFSAERPKGSFSTLEIQRTEQGDSAMYLCASSSFRAPSGNTIYFGEGSWLTVV.

V and J are TRBV5-4 and TRBJ2-5. The CDR3 runs 15 residues. CDR1 and CDR2 (germline): SGHNT, YYREEE (reference sequence). The chain's CDR3 is CASSLEASRQETQYF.

The rearrangement joins TRBV10-3 to TRBJ2-7; with no DNA, the TCRdb D assignment of TRBD1 cannot be verified. CDR3 length: 13 residues. Per the germline V gene, CDR1 is ENHRY and CDR2 is SYGVKD. This CDR3 is CAISESRGDEQYF.

This chain links TRBV5-4 with TRBJ2-3; TCRdb selects TRBD1, and the lack of DNA leaves this call unchecked. CDR1 and CDR2 from the germline V gene are SGHNT and YYREEE (reference sequence). This CDR3 spans 15 amino acids. The CDR3 region is CASSLGDRVTDTQYF.

V is TRBV28 and J is TRBJ2-3; TCRdb's D gene call, TRBD2, goes unchecked for lack of DNA. The CDR3 is made up of 14 amino acids. Germline V gene data show CDR1 as MDHEN and CDR2 as SYDVKM. The CDR3 loop reads CATDGLAGEDTQYF.

J is TRBJ2-2 and V is TRBV10-3; the D call from TCRdb, TRBD2, cannot be confirmed without DNA. The CDR3 is made up of 17 amino acids. Germline V CDR1 and CDR2: ENHRY, SYGVKD. CDR3 amino acids: CAVNGLAGGPGTGELFF.

The chain's CDR3 is CASSLDRYTGELFF. The chain links TRBV27 to TRBJ2-2; TCRdb's D call, TRBD1, is unchecked because there is no DNA. The CDR3 length is 14 residues. The germline V gene has CDR1 MNHEY and CDR2 SMNVEV (reference sequence).

This chain uses TRBV6-1 with TRBJ2-1. From germline, CDR1 is MNHNS and CDR2 SASEGT. This CDR3 spans 16 amino acids. The CDR3 region is CASSDRRGSSYNEQFF.

CDR3 sequence reads: CASSIRGWSTDTQYF. The chain joins TRBV5-1 to TRBJ2-3; TCRdb returns TRBD2, unconfirmable since there is no DNA. This CDR3 contains 15 residues. CDR1 and CDR2 from the germline V gene are SGHRS and YFSETQ.

The chain joins TRBV12-3 or TRBV12-4 to TRBJ1-1; TCRdb proposes TRBD1, but this gene call is untestable without DNA. The CDR3 totals 15 residues. CDR3 amino acids: CASSPGQGSNTEAFF.

Here the CDR3 reads CASSPDRGAEAFF. The V and J genes are TRBV7-9 and TRBJ1-1; TCRdb outputs TRBD1, but without DNA this stays unchecked. The germline V gene encodes CDR1 SEHNR and CDR2 FQNEAQ (reference sequence). This CDR3 region has 13 residues.

The V and J genes are TRBV28 and TRBJ2-6. Germline-derived CDR1 and CDR2 are MDHEN and SYDVKM. CDR3 length: 12 amino acids. The CDR3 region is CATGSGANVLTF.

The chain links TRBV4-3 to TRBJ2-1. Germline V lookup: CDR1 LGHNA, CDR2 YSLEER. This CDR3 spans 16 amino acids. CDR3 region: CASSLHTSRAYNEQFF.

The CDR3 loop is CASSVGGNQPQHF. The V gene is TRBV5-1, the J gene TRBJ1-5; checking the TCRdb D call of TRBD1 is not possible without DNA. The CDR3 sequence is 13 residues long. CDR1 and CDR2 from the germline V gene are SGHRS and YFSETQ.

This chain links TRBV11-1 with TRBJ2-5. CDR1 is SGHAT and CDR2 is FQDESV in the germline V gene (reference sequence). The CDR3 contains 13 residues. This CDR3 is CASSLYPQETQYF. The variable domain in full, completed from reference TRBV11-1 and TRBJ2-5, reads EAEVAQSPRYKITEKSQAVAFWCDPISGHATLYWYRQILGQGPELLVQFQDESVVDDSQLPKDRFSAERLKGVDSTLKIQPAELGDSAMYLCASSLYPQETQYFGPGTRLLVL.

The chain recombines TRBV7-9 with TRBJ2-1. The germline gives CDR1 SEHNR, CDR2 FQNEAQ (reference sequence). The CDR3 consists of 17 residues. CDR3 in amino acids: CASTRHQGQGAYNEQFF.

V usage is TRBV5-1 and J usage is TRBJ2-3; the D gene TCRdb calls, TRBD1, cannot be checked with no DNA. This CDR3 is built from 16 residues. Germline V gene lookup returns CDR1 SGHRS and CDR2 YFSETQ. The CDR3 here is CASSPDRRFSTDTQYF.

This chain joins TRBV7-2 and TRBJ2-3. The CDR3 runs to 14 residues. Looked up from germline, CDR1 is SGHTA and CDR2 is FQGNSA. Here the CDR3 reads CASSIAASTDTQYF.

This sequence joins TRBV20-1 and TRBJ2-2; the D call from TCRdb, TRBD1, cannot be confirmed without DNA. CDR1 is DFQATT and CDR2 is SNEGSKA in the germline V gene (reference sequence). The length of the CDR3 is 13 residues. CDR3 sequence: CSASTAGGSELFF.